The next 29 T cell receptor beta chains were all read from a single sample in a study of control samples from healthy donors and cancer patients. Assay used: immunoSEQ multiplex PCR; TCRdb lists only in-frame clones, some missing. The sample contains about 250,000 clones, over 75% of which appear only once. Sequenced: PBMCs. These receptors were obtained from an older woman with lung cancer.

The chain has TRBV2 and TRBJ1-2; D is unclear. Trimming pared 5 bases from V and 7 bases from J, leaving 8 bases between. Germline lookup yields CDR1 SNHLY and CDR2 FYNNEI. The CDR3 length is 11 residues. The CDR3 spells CASSNLLGYTF. The CDR3 region has the DNA TGTGCCAGCAGTAACCTACTTGGCTACACCTTC.

This chain uses TRBV5-1 with TRBJ2-7; D is perhaps TRBD1 (5 bases). CDR1 is SGHRS, CDR2 YFSETQ, per germline. V was pared by 0 bases and J by 0 bases, with 10 bases between. This CDR3 comprises 15 residues. For the CDR3, the DNA is TGCGCCAGCAGCTTGGAGCCAGGGAACTCCTACGAGCAGTACTTC. Translated, it gives CASSLEPGNSYEQYF. Full variable domain (outside the CDR3, taken from reference TRBV5-1 and TRBJ2-7): KAGVTQTPRYLIKTRGQQVTLSCSPISGHRSVSWYQQTPGQGLQFLFEYFSETQRNKGNFPGRFSGRQFSNSRSEMNVSTLELGDSALYLCASSLEPGNSYEQYFGPGTRLTVT.

The V and J genes are TRBV7-9 and TRBJ2-5, with 11 bases that match TRBD2. Unmatched junction bases numbered 0, after V lost 2 bases and J lost 4 bases. This CDR3 has 14 amino acids. Germline-derived CDR1 and CDR2 are SEHNR and FQNEAQ (reference sequence). CDR3 nucleotides: TGTGCCAGCAGCTTAACTAGCGGGGGAGAGACCCAGTACTTC. Protein: CASSLTSGGETQYF.

V usage is TRBV11-1 and J usage is TRBJ2-2; D might be TRBD1 or TRBD2, each matching 6 bases. The V end lost 2 bases, the J end lost 7 bases, and 17 bases lay between the germline ends. The CDR3 length is 16 residues. Germline V CDR1 and CDR2: SGHAT, FQDESV (reference sequence). CDR3 in DNA: TGTGCCAGCAGCTTATTTGGAGGGGGGCGCGACGGGGAGCTGTTTTTT. Translating gives CASSLFGGGRDGELFF.

The genes are TRBV9 and TRBJ1-2; D unresolved. CDR3 length equals 14 residues. CDR1 is SGDLS, CDR2 YYNGEE, per germline. Trimming pared 4 bases from V and 4 bases from J, leaving 14 bases between. In DNA, the CDR3 is TGTGCCAGCAGCCAAAGACTGCTAGGCTATGGCTACACCTTC. It codes for CASSQRLLGYGYTF.

The chain uses TRBV28 and TRBJ2-1, with D perhaps matching TRBD1 or TRBD2 (5 bases each). Germline assignment: CDR1 MDHEN and CDR2 SYDVKM. The CDR3 is made up of 15 amino acids. The V gene lost 5 bases and the J gene lost 5 bases, with 16 bases spanning the gap. The DNA of the CDR3 is TGTGCCAGCAGTCTACGCTCCCGGGGCCACAATGAGCAGTTCTTC. Its translation: CASSLRSRGHNEQFF.

The chain carries TRBV5-5 and TRBJ1-5; D gene ambiguous. V lost 4 bases and J 2 bases, leaving 10 bases between the germline ends. Germline CDR1 and CDR2: SGHKS and YYEKEE (reference sequence). The CDR3 has 14 residues. CDR3: CASSPDGGNQPQHF. CDR3 sequence (DNA): TGTGCCAGCAGCCCGGACGGGGGCAATCAGCCCCAGCATTTT.

The chain has TRBV7-6 and TRBJ2-2; D might be TRBD1 (5 bases). This CDR3 region has 14 residues. Trimming removed 3 bases at V and 2 bases at J, with 7 bases between. Per germline, CDR1 SGHVS and CDR2 FNYEAQ. The chain's CDR3 is CASSFDSNTGELFF. The CDR3 nucleotides read TGTGCCAGCAGCTTTGACAGTAACACCGGGGAGCTGTTTTTT.

This clone was picked up one time. J is TRBJ2-7 and V is TRBV28; 9 nucleotides match TRBD2. Per the germline V gene, CDR1 is MDHEN and CDR2 is SYDVKM. Germline trimming cut 6 bases from V and 0 bases from J; bases unmatched to any gene: 3. The CDR3 has 14 amino acids. This CDR3 is CASSPSGVSYEQYF. The DNA for the CDR3 is TGTGCCAGCAGCCCTAGCGGGGTCTCCTACGAGCAGTACTTC.

The V and J genes are TRBV6-5 and TRBJ2-3; 10 bases line up with TRBD1. V shed 7 bases and J 1 base; nucleotides not matched to a gene: 5. Germline CDR1 is MNHEY and CDR2 is SVGAGI. The CDR3 runs to 15 residues. The CDR3 region has the DNA TGTGCCAGCACTCTAGGACAGGGGGGCACAGATACGCAGTATTTT. This gives the protein CASTLGQGGTDTQYF.

The rearrangement uses TRBV5-6 and TRBJ1-2; TRBD1 matches 7 bases. CDR1 is SGHDT, CDR2 YYEEEE, per germline. V lost 0 bases to trimming and J lost 1 base; unmatched junction nucleotides: 15. The CDR3 runs 19 residues. The CDR3 here is CASSLEGGFDRESNYGYTF. The DNA for the CDR3 is TGTGCCAGCAGCTTGGAGGGCGGATTTGACAGGGAGAGTAACTATGGCTACACCTTC.

The chain joins TRBV3-1 (or the pseudogene TRBV3-2) to TRBJ2-1, with D unresolved. Germline V gives CDR1 LGHDT, CDR2 YNNKEL (reference sequence). Trimming cost V 2 bases and J 3 bases, with 14 bases left between them. The CDR3 totals 16 residues. The CDR3 sequence: CASSQIFTSDYNEQFF. The CDR3 nucleotides are TGTGCCAGCAGCCAAATTTTCACGAGCGACTACAATGAGCAGTTCTTC.

The rearrangement joins TRBV6-2 or TRBV6-3 to TRBJ1-1; the D gene is possibly TRBD1 (5 bases). Deletions cut 2 bases from V and 0 bases from J, with 13 bases between. CDR3 size: 16 residues. Germline-derived CDR1 and CDR2 are MNHEY and SVGEGT. CDR3: CASSYGPGRMNTEAFF. The CDR3 DNA reads as TGTGCCAGCAGTTACGGGCCAGGGCGTATGAACACTGAAGCTTTCTTT.

This chain uses TRBV4-1 with TRBJ1-1; no clear D. The germline CDR1 and CDR2 sequences are MGHRA and YSYEKL. Trimming removed 0 bases from V and 1 base from J, with 12 bases in between. This CDR3 region has 16 residues. CDR3 in DNA: TGCGCCAGCAGCCAAGATCATGGACGGTCGAACACTGAAGCTTTCTTT. Protein product: CASSQDHGRSNTEAFF.

The J gene is TRBJ2-2, the V gene TRBV4-2; D is tentatively TRBD1 or TRBD2 (5 bases each). This CDR3 is 14 amino acids long. The germline V gene has CDR1 LGHNA and CDR2 YNFKEQ. V lost 8 bases and J lost 5, with 15 bases in between. The CDR3 DNA reads as TGTGCCAGCGCCGGGACGGGGAGAACCGGGGAGCTGTTTTTT. It translates to CASAGTGRTGELFF.

The chain joins TRBV20-1 to TRBJ1-3, with no clear D. The CDR3 loop spans 13 amino acids. V dropped 3 bases and J dropped 1 base, with 7 bases sitting between them. The V gene's germline CDR1 is DFQATT and CDR2 SNEGSKA (reference sequence). The CDR3 nucleotides are TGCAGTGCTAGTTCGGATTCTGGAAACACCATATATTTT. Encoded protein: CSASSDSGNTIYF.

CDR3 loop: CASSLEPGSWTEAFF. CDR3 sequence (DNA): TGCGCCAGCAGCTTGGAGCCAGGGTCTTGGACTGAAGCTTTCTTT. The rearrangement joins TRBV5-1 to TRBJ1-1, with D maybe TRBD1 (5 bases). V was clipped by 0 bases and J by 5 bases, with 14 bases between them. Germline loops: CDR1 SGHRS, CDR2 YFSETQ. The CDR3 spans 15 residues.

The chain carries TRBV6-1 and TRBJ1-2; D unresolved. Trimming took 0 bases from V and 2 from J, leaving 4 bases between them. The CDR3 spans 13 residues. Per the germline V gene, CDR1 is MNHNS and CDR2 is SASEGT. The CDR3 reads CASSEAGNYGYTF. DNA for the CDR3: TGTGCCAGCAGTGAAGCGGGAAACTATGGCTACACCTTC.

This sequence joins TRBV5-1 and TRBJ2-2, with D possibly TRBD2 on 5 matching bases. V lost 5 bases, J lost 6 bases, and 14 bases lay in between. The CDR3 length is 14 residues. Per the germline V gene, CDR1 is SGHRS and CDR2 is YFSETQ. Here the CDR3 reads CASRDSVGPGELFF. The DNA of the CDR3 is TGCGCCAGCAGGGACTCGGTAGGTCCCGGGGAGCTGTTTTTT.

The J gene is TRBJ2-1, the V gene TRBV7-9, with D uncertain. V shed 4 bases and J shed 3 bases, with 4 bases lying between them. Germline V gene sequence: CDR1 SEHNR, CDR2 FQNEAQ (reference sequence). The CDR3 loop spans 12 amino acids. The CDR3 loop is CASSSYYNEQFF. CDR3 bases: TGTGCCAGCAGCTCCTACTACAATGAGCAGTTCTTC.

V gene TRBV18 combines with J gene TRBJ2-3; D might be TRBD1 or TRBD2, each matching 5 bases. V was cut by 3 bases and J by 3 bases, with 16 bases left in between. Germline V CDR1 and CDR2: KGHSH, LQKENI. The CDR3 has 16 residues. The CDR3 DNA follows: TGTGCCAGCTCACCGCCGGGACGAGCGTTGACAGATACGCAGTATTTT. Translating it yields CASSPPGRALTDTQYF.

As DNA, the CDR3 is TGTGCCAGCAGCTTGGGGTTGGCAGATAGCAATCAGCCCCAGCATTTT. This translates into CASSLGLADSNQPQHF. The gene calls are TRBV5-6 and TRBJ1-5; D gene ambiguous. Trimming stripped 0 bases from V and 0 bases from J, with 10 bases between. CDR1 and CDR2 from the germline V gene are SGHDT and YYEEEE. The CDR3 consists of 16 residues.

The chain links TRBV6-4 to TRBJ2-7; weak D call: TRBD1 (6 bases). V lost 8 bases, J lost 3 bases, and 14 bases lay in between. CDR3 size: 13 residues. Per germline, CDR1 MRHNA and CDR2 SNTAGT. The CDR3 sequence is CASPGAGFYEQYF. CDR3 bases: TGTGCCAGCCCAGGGGCAGGGTTCTACGAGCAGTACTTC.

The chain combines TRBV5-1 with TRBJ2-3; tentatively, D is TRBD2 (6 bases). The CDR3 covers 14 residues. CDR1 is SGHRS, CDR2 YFSETQ, per germline. V was cut by 3 bases and J by 3 bases, with 11 bases left in between. The CDR3 here is CASSWDSPTDTQYF. The CDR3 bases are TGCGCCAGCAGCTGGGACTCTCCTACAGATACGCAGTATTTT.

V and J are TRBV3-1 (or the pseudogene TRBV3-2) and TRBJ2-1; 9 bases are a match to TRBD2. CDR1 is LGHDT and CDR2 is YNNKEL in the germline V gene (reference sequence). The length of the CDR3 is 14 residues. V was pared by 7 bases and J by 6 bases, with 7 bases of the junction left unmatched. The CDR3 DNA reads TGTGCCAGCAACCCGGGACTAGCCGTCAATGAGCAGTTCTTC. Its translation is CASNPGLAVNEQFF.

The J gene is TRBJ1-6, the V gene TRBV14; a possible D gene is TRBD1 (5 bases). The CDR3 is 15 amino acids. The germline CDR1 and CDR2 sequences are SGHDN and FVKESK. Between the trimmed V and J ends, which lost 0 bases and 7 bases, there was a span of 10 bases. CDR3 in DNA: TGTGCCAGCAGCCAAGATTTTGGGGGGAATTCACCCCTCCACTTT. Translation gives CASSQDFGGNSPLHF. Supplemented by reference TRBV14 and TRBJ1-6, the full variable domain reads EAGVTQFPSHSVIEKGQTVTLRCDPISGHDNLYWYRRVMGKEIKFLLHFVKESKQDESGMPNNRFLAERTGGTYSTLKVQPAELEDSGVYFCASSQDFGGNSPLHFGNGTRLTVT.

The chain uses TRBV28 and TRBJ1-4; the match to TRBD1 covers 8 bases. The V gene's germline CDR1 is MDHEN and CDR2 SYDVKM. CDR3 length: 14 amino acids. After removal of 8 bases from V and 8 bases from J, the junction contained 10 bases not matched to a gene. The CDR3 spells CASGGTTGDEKLFF. The CDR3 bases are TGTGCCAGCGGGGGGACGACAGGGGACGAAAAACTGTTTTTT.

This clone was detected only once. This chain uses TRBV19 with TRBJ1-1; D gene uncertain. CDR3 length: 13 residues. Germline CDR1 reads LNHDA; CDR2 reads SQIVND (reference sequence). V shed 3 bases and J shed 1 base, with 6 bases lying between them. The CDR3 loop is CASSIKRNTEAFF. The CDR3 nucleotides are TGTGCCAGTAGTATCAAGAGGAACACTGAAGCTTTCTTT. Using reference TRBV19 and TRBJ1-1 for the parts outside the CDR3, the full variable domain is DGGITQSPKYLFRKEGQNVTLSCEQNLNHDAMYWYRQDPGQGLRLIYYSQIVNDFQKGDIAEGYSVSREKKESFPLTVTSAQKNPTAFYLCASSIKRNTEAFFGQGTRLTVV.

V gene TRBV19 combines with J gene TRBJ2-1; TRBD2 agrees at 12 bases. Germline values: CDR1 LNHDA, CDR2 SQIVND (reference sequence). This CDR3 is 15 amino acids long. Trimming removed 7 bases from V and 5 bases from J; junction bases left unmatched: 6. The CDR3 region has the DNA TGTGCCAGTACCAGACTAGCGGGGGTGAACAATGAGCAGTTCTTC. It is translated as CASTRLAGVNNEQFF.